The 11 T cell receptor beta chains given below trace back to one sample, sequenced in a study of technical replicates of blood from several donors. Sequencing was performed with immunoSEQ multiplex PCR; in TCRdb, only in-frame clones are kept and a portion is missing. The sample consists of about 88,000 clones, approximately 90% of them appearing once. What was sequenced was T cells isolated from PBMCs. The receptors originated from a human donor in good health.

The chain is built from TRBV5-6 and TRBJ1-1; 8 bases map to TRBD1. Unmatched junction bases numbered 6, after V lost 3 bases and J lost 5 bases. The CDR3 loop spans 14 amino acids. Germline CDR1 is SGHDT and CDR2 is YYEEEE. Here the CDR3 DNA reads TGTGCCAGCAGCTCCCGACAGGGGAAGACTGAAGCTTTCTTT. This gives the protein CASSSRQGKTEAFF.

V is TRBV9 and J is TRBJ2-7; TRBD1 is a possible D gene (5 bases). In germline, CDR1 is SGDLS, CDR2 YYNGEE. This CDR3 is 16 amino acids long. The V end was cut by 3 bases, the J end by 3 bases, with 19 bases between. In DNA, the CDR3 is TGTGCCAGCAGCGCCAGTGTGGGCAGGGCGCGCTACGAGCAGTACTTC. Encoded protein: CASSASVGRARYEQYF.

The chain uses TRBV7-9 and TRBJ2-7; TRBD1 matches 8 bases. The germline gives CDR1 SEHNR, CDR2 FQNEAQ (reference sequence). Trimming removed 5 bases from V and 2 bases from J; junction bases left unmatched: 8. The CDR3 covers 15 residues. This chain's CDR3 is CASSPRQGPTYEQYF. CDR3 nucleotides: TGTGCCAGCAGCCCCCGACAGGGGCCTACCTACGAGCAGTACTTC.

V usage is TRBV19 and J usage is TRBJ1-6; 8 positions match TRBD1. The germline gives CDR1 LNHDA, CDR2 SQIVND (reference sequence). This CDR3 is built from 15 residues. V gave up 7 bases and J gave up 7 bases; unmatched junction bases: 9. The CDR3 loop is CASKAGGKGNSPLHF. The CDR3 region has the DNA TGTGCCAGTAAGGCAGGGGGCAAGGGAAATTCACCCCTCCACTTT. The variable domain in full, with the rest retrieved from reference TRBV19 and TRBJ1-6, is DGGITQSPKYLFRKEGQNVTLSCEQNLNHDAMYWYRQDPGQGLRLIYYSQIVNDFQKGDIAEGYSVSREKKESFPLTVTSAQKNPTAFYLCASKAGGKGNSPLHFGNGTRLTVT.

The chain combines TRBV5-1 with TRBJ1-2; 9 positions agree with TRBD1. Germline V gives CDR1 SGHRS, CDR2 YFSETQ. The length of the CDR3 is 17 residues. J was trimmed by 0 bases and V by 2 bases; bases with no gene match: 8. CDR3 DNA: TGCGCCAGCAGCTTCCGGGGACAGGGTTTAGCTAACTATGGCTACACCTTC. As protein: CASSFRGQGLANYGYTF.

The chain is built from TRBV2 and TRBJ2-7; the match to TRBD1 covers 10 bases. CDR1 SNHLY and CDR2 FYNNEI come from the germline V gene. J gave up 5 bases and V 6 bases, and 4 bases lay outside the gene matches. This CDR3 spans 13 amino acids. CDR3 in amino acids: CASRIGQGDEQYF. CDR3 nucleotide sequence: TGTGCCAGCAGGATAGGACAGGGGGACGAGCAGTACTTC.

The chain is built from TRBV6-1 and TRBJ1-1; maybe TRBD1 (6 bases). Between the trimmed V and J ends, which lost 7 bases and 1 base, there was a span of 13 bases. The germline V gene encodes CDR1 MNHNS and CDR2 SASEGT. This CDR3 is 14 amino acids long. CDR3 residues: CASNRLDRNTEAFF. Here the CDR3 DNA reads TGTGCCAGCAATCGTTTGGACAGGAACACTGAAGCTTTCTTT.

This clone was observed once. The rearrangement links TRBV2 to TRBJ2-2; 8 positions match TRBD2. The length of the CDR3 is 16 residues. From germline, CDR1 is SNHLY and CDR2 FYNNEI. Trimming took 0 bases from V and 7 from J; bases not matched to a gene: 7. CDR3 loop: CASSEAGGLGGGELFF. The CDR3 DNA reads TGTGCCAGCAGTGAAGCCGGGGGACTAGGAGGCGGGGAGCTGTTTTTT.

The V gene is TRBV13, the J gene TRBJ2-3, with D tentatively TRBD1 (6 bases). Germline V gives CDR1 PRHDT, CDR2 FYEKMQ (reference sequence). This CDR3 contains 14 residues. Trimming stripped 4 bases from V and 4 bases from J, with 12 bases between. CDR3 protein: CASSSGQSADTQYF. CDR3 in DNA: TGTGCCAGCAGCTCCGGACAGAGTGCAGATACGCAGTATTTT.

V usage is TRBV11-2 and J usage is TRBJ2-7; D is perhaps TRBD1 (6 bases). CDR3 length: 14 residues. V lost 7 bases, J lost 5 bases, and 18 bases lay in between. The germline gives CDR1 SGHAT, CDR2 FQNNGV. CDR3 nucleotide sequence: TGTGCCAGCACCCCCTCGTACAGGGCCGACGAGCAGTACTTC. Encoded protein: CASTPSYRADEQYF. The full variable domain, in which reference TRBV11-2 and TRBJ2-7 provide the parts outside the CDR3, is EAGVAQSPRYKIIEKRQSVAFWCNPISGHATLYWYQQILGQGPKLLIQFQNNGVVDDSQLPKDRFSAERLKGVDSTLKIQPAKLEDSAVYLCASTPSYRADEQYFGPGTRLTVT.

Only one count was recorded for this clone. V is TRBV10-1 and J is TRBJ2-2; TRBD1 might be the D (6 bases). This CDR3 spans 16 amino acids. The germline CDR1 and CDR2 sequences are WNHNN and SYGVQD (reference sequence). Trimming removed 8 bases at V and 6 bases at J, with 22 bases between. This CDR3 is CASYLLAIRGPGELFF. The CDR3, as DNA: TGCGCCAGCTACCTCCTCGCCATCAGGGGTCCCGGGGAGCTGTTTTTT.